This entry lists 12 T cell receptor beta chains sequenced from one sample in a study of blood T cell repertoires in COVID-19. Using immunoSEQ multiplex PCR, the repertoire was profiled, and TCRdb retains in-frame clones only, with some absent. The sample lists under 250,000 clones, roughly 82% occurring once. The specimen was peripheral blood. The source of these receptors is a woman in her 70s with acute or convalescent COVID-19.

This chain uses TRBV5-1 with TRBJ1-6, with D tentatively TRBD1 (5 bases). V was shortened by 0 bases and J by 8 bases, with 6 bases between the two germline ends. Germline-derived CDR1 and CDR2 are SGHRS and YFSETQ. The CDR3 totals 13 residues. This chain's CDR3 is CASSLVGDSPLHF. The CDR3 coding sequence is TGCGCCAGCAGCTTGGTAGGGGATTCACCCCTCCACTTT. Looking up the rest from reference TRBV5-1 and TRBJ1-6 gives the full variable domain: KAGVTQTPRYLIKTRGQQVTLSCSPISGHRSVSWYQQTPGQGLQFLFEYFSETQRNKGNFPGRFSGRQFSNSRSEMNVSTLELGDSALYLCASSLVGDSPLHFGNGTRLTVT.

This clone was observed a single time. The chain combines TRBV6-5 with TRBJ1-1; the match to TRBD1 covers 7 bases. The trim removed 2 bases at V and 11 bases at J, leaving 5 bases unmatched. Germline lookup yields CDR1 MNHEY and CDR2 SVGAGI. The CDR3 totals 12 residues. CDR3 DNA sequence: TGTGCCAGCAGTTACGGGGCAGGGGGGGCTTTCTTT. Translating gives CASSYGAGGAFF.

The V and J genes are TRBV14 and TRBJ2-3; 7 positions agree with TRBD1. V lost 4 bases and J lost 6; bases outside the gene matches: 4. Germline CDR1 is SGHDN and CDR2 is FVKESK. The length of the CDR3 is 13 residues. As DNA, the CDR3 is TGTGCCAGCAGCCGTATGACAGGGGATACGCAGTATTTT. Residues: CASSRMTGDTQYF.

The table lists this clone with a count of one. This chain's CDR3 is CASSIGTGGNQPQHF. CDR3 DNA sequence: TGTGCCAGCAGCATAGGGACAGGGGGGAATCAGCCCCAGCATTTT. V usage is TRBV7-8 and J usage is TRBJ1-5; TRBD1 agrees at 11 bases. CDR1 is SGHVS and CDR2 is FQNEAQ in the germline V gene. V trimming: 5 bases; J trimming: 4 bases; junction bases outside the gene matches: 4. The CDR3 has 15 residues. The variable domain in full, completed from reference TRBV7-8 and TRBJ1-5, reads GAGVSQSPRYKVAKRGQDVALRCDPISGHVSLFWYQQALGQGPEFLTYFQNEAQLDKSGLPSDRFFAERPEGSVSTLKIQRTQQEDSAVYLCASSIGTGGNQPQHFGDGTRLSIL.

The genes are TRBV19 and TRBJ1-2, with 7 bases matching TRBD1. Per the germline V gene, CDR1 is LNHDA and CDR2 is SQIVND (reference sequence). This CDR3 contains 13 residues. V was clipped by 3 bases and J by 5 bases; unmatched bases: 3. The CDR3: CASSIGQAYGYTF. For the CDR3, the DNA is TGTGCCAGTAGTATCGGACAGGCGTATGGCTACACCTTC.

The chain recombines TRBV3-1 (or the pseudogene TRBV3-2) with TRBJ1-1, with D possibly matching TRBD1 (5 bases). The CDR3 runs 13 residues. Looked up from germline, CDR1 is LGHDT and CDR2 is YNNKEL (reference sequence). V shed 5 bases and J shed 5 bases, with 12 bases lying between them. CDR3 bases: TGTGCCAGCAGCTCAGGGTTGGGGACTGAAGCTTTCTTT. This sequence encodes CASSSGLGTEAFF.

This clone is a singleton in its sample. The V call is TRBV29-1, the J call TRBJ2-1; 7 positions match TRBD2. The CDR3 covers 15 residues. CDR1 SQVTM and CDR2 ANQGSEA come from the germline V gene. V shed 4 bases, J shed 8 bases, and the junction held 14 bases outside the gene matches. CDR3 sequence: CSVVGQGLSLHEQFF. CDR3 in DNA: TGCAGCGTTGTTGGGCAGGGACTATCCTTACATGAGCAGTTCTTC.

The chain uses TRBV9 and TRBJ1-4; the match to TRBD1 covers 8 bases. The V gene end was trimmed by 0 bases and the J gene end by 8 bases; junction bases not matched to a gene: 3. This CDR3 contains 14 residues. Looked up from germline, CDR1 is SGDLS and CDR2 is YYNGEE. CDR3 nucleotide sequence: TGTGCCAGCAGCGTAGGGACAGGGTACGAAAAACTGTTTTTT. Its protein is CASSVGTGYEKLFF. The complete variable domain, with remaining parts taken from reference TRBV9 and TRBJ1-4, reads DSGVTQTPKHLITATGQRVTLRCSPRSGDLSVYWYQQSLDQGLQFLIQYYNGEERAKGNILERFSAQQFPDLHSELNLSSLELGDSALYFCASSVGTGYEKLFFGSGTQLSVL.

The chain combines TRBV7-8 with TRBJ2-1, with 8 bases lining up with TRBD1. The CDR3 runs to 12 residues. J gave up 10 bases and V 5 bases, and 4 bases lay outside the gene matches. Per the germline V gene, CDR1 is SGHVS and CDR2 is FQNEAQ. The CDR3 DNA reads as TGTGCCAGCAGCCCCGGGACAGGCGAGCAGTTCTTC. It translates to CASSPGTGEQFF.

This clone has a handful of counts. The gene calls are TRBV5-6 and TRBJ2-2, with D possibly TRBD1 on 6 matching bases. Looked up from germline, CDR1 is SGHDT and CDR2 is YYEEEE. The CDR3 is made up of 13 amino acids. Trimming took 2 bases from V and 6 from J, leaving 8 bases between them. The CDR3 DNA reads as TGTGCCAGCAGCTTCACAGGGCCCGGGGAGCTGTTTTTT. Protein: CASSFTGPGELFF.

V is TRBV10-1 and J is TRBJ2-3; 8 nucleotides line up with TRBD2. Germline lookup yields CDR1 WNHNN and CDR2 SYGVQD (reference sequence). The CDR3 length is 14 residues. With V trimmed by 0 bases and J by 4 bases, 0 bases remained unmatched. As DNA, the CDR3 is TGCGCCAGCAGTGAGTCCGGGGGGGCAGATACGCAGTATTTT. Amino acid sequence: CASSESGGADTQYF.

The CDR3 DNA sequence: TGCGCCAGCAGCCAAGATTCATACAGGGGGCGTATGGAGACCCAGTACTTC. Encoded protein: CASSQDSYRGRMETQYF. The genes are TRBV4-3 and TRBJ2-5; 9 bases are shared with TRBD1. The germline V gene encodes CDR1 LGHNA and CDR2 YSLEER. The junction had 10 bases not matched to a gene; V was cut back by 0 bases and J by 5 bases. CDR3 length equals 17 residues.